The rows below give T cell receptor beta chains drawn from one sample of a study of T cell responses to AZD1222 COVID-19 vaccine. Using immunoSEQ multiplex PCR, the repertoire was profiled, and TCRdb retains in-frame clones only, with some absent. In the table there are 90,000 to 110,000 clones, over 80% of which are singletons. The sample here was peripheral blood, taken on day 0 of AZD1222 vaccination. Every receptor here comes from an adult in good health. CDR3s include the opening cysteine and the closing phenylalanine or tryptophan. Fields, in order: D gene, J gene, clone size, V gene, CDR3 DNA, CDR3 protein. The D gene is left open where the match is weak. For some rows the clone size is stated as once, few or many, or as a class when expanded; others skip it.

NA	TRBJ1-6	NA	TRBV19	TGTGCCAGTAGTATCCGCGCGGAGCTGGGTTCACCCCTCCACTTT	CASSIRAELGSPLHF
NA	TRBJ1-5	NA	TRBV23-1	TGCGCCAGCAGTCAATTCAGTGTCCTAGGCAATCAGCCCCAGCATTTT	CASSQFSVLGNQPQHF
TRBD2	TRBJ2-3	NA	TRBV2	TGTGCCAGCAGTGAAGACGGGGGGGCCCAAGATACGCAGTATTTT	CASSEDGGAQDTQYF
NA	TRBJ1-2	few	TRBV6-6	TGTGCCAGCAGTCGACAGGTGGGCGGCTACACCTTC	CASSRQVGGYTF
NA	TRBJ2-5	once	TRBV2	TGTGCCAGCAGAGCCGGACAAATAAGGGAGACCCAGTACTTC	CASRAGQIRETQYF
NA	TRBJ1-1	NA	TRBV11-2	TGTGCCAGCAGCTACCCAACCGGGGGGTCAAACACTGAAGCTTTCTTT	CASSYPTGGSNTEAFF
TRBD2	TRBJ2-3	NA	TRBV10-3	TGTGCCATCAGTGGTACTAGCGGGGGGGCCGAAGATACGCAGTATTTT	CAISGTSGGAEDTQYF
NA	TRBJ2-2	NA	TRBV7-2	TGTGCCAGCAGCTCGCGGGCCTCCGGGGAGCTGTTTTTT	CASSSRASGELFF
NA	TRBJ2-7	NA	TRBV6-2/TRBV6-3	TGTGCCAGCAGTCTTAACGGGGAGCAGTACTTC	CASSLNGEQYF
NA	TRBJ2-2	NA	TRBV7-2	TGTGCCAGCACGAGGGGGGGCGGGGAGCTGTTTTTT	CASTRGGGELFF
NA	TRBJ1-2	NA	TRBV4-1	TGCGCCAGCAGCCAAGTGGGGGGCTCCTATGGCTACACCTTC	CASSQVGGSYGYTF
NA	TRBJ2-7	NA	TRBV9	TGTGCCAGCAGCGTAGATTGGGGTACGAGCAGTGGGAGGTACTTC	CASSVDWGTSSGRYF
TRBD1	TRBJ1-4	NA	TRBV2	TGTGCCAGCAGTGAATCGGGACAGGGGACGGGAACTAATGAAAAACTGTTTTTT	CASSESGQGTGTNEKLFF
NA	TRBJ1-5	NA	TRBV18	TGTGCCAGCTCACCAAATTACAGGGAGGAGGGCAATCAGCCCCAGCATTTT	CASSPNYREEGNQPQHF
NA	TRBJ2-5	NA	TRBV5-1	TGCGCCAGCAGCACCAGGCCTGGCTGGGAGACCCAGTACTTC	CASSTRPGWETQYF
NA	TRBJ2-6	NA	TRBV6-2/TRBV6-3	TGTGCCAGCAGTTACGGTCTGGGGGCCAACGTCCTGACTTTC	CASSYGLGANVLTF
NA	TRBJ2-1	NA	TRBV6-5	TGTGCCAGCATAAACGTCGGGAGCTCCTACAATGAGCAGTTCTTC	CASINVGSSYNEQFF
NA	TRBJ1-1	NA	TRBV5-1	TGCGCCAGCAGCGAATTTAGGGTTGACACTGAAGCTTTCTTT	CASSEFRVDTEAFF
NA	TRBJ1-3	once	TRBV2	TGTGCCAGCAGTGAAGTTCGGTTCTTGGGGGGAAGCTCTGGAAACACCATATATTTT	CASSEVRFLGGSSGNTIYF